The subject of this entry is one T cell receptor beta chain. Its antigen is currently unknown. The data are from a study of T cells in narcolepsy. General observations from the study: In some patient and control memory CD4+ samples, autoreactive clones were absent.

Sequencing used immunoSEQ multiplex PCR; TCRdb keeps in-frame clones, though not all of them. The sample carries 35,000 to 40,000 clones, approximately 85% recorded once. The CDR3 is 13 amino acids. The V end lost 6 bases, the J end lost 7 bases, and 13 bases lay between the germline ends. Germline V lookup: CDR1 MNHEY, CDR2 SVGAGI. This clonotype was sampled from a human donor with narcolepsy. Sequenced material: CD45RA- memory CD4+ T cells from PBMCs. V is TRBV6-5 and J is TRBJ1-5; no clear D gene. CDR3: CASSLGREQPQHF. CDR3 DNA sequence: TGTGCCAGCAGCCTCGGGAGGGAGCAGCCCCAGCATTTT.